The 8 T cell receptor beta chains in this list originate from one sample, sequenced in a study of early T cells in non-severe SARS-CoV-2 infection. TCRdb passed the 5' RACE reads through MiXCR, listing each CDR3 protein once. The table includes over 55,000 distinct CDR3 sequences, roughly 10% detected once. Material for sequencing was whole blood. These receptors were collected from an adult who was a healthcare worker with PCR-confirmed SARS-CoV-2 infection or an uninfected control (not recorded which).

In this sample, this clonotype turned up many times. The chain joins TRBV11-2 to TRBJ1-1; D is undetermined. The CDR3 is 12 residues long. In germline, CDR1 is SGHAT, CDR2 FQNNGV. Deletions cut 1 base from V and 6 bases from J, with 6 bases between. CDR3 sequence (DNA): TGTGCCAGCAGCTTAGGCCTTCCTGAAGCTTTCTTT. Its translation is CASSLGLPEAFF. Full variable domain (remainder filled in from reference TRBV11-2 and TRBJ1-1): EAGVAQSPRYKIIEKRQSVAFWCNPISGHATLYWYQQILGQGPKLLIQFQNNGVVDDSQLPKDRFSAERLKGVDSTLKIQPAKLEDSAVYLCASSLGLPEAFFGQGTRLTVV.

The chain has TRBV7-2 and TRBJ2-7; 13 bases line up with TRBD2. Unmatched junction bases numbered 1, after V lost 3 bases and J lost 2 bases. Germline V gives CDR1 SGHTA, CDR2 FQGNSA. CDR3 length equals 15 residues. CDR3 region: CASSLGLAGPYEQYF. The CDR3, as DNA: TGTGCCAGCAGCTTGGGACTAGCGGGGCCCTACGAGCAGTACTTC.

This clonotype was recorded at least ten times. The chain is built from TRBV7-2 and TRBJ2-5, with D possibly being TRBD1 (7 bases). The V gene lost 2 bases and the J gene lost 6 bases, with 31 bases spanning the gap. The CDR3 covers 20 residues. Germline V gives CDR1 SGHTA, CDR2 FQGNSA. The CDR3 nucleotides read TGTGCCAGCAGCTTACCCCAACGACAGGGAATTACTAGCCCTCCGAAGACCCAGTACTTC. Its protein is CASSLPQRQGITSPPKTQYF.

This rearrangement joins TRBV20-1 to TRBJ2-1; D gene ambiguous. This CDR3 is built from 13 residues. V lost 2 bases to trimming and J lost 4 bases, with 9 bases between them. Looked up from germline, CDR1 is DFQATT and CDR2 is SNEGSKA (reference sequence). The CDR3 sequence is CSARKGLYNEQFF. In DNA form, the CDR3 reads TGCAGTGCTAGAAAAGGCCTATACAATGAGCAGTTCTTC.

This clonotype was seen only a few times. The V call is TRBV10-3, the J call TRBJ2-3; the D gene is possibly TRBD2 (5 bases). The germline V gene has CDR1 ENHRY and CDR2 SYGVKD. This CDR3 is built from 13 residues. V lost 4 bases, J lost 3 bases, and 8 bases lay in between. Here the CDR3 DNA reads TGTGCCATCAGTGGTCGGGGTACAGATACGCAGTATTTT. Amino acid sequence: CAISGRGTDTQYF.

This clonotype appeared many times. The chain uses TRBV3-2 and TRBJ1-2. TRBV3-2 is tagged as a pseudogene. The CDR3 loop spans 17 amino acids. The CDR3 DNA reads TGTGCCAGCACCCTTCGACACAAGACCAGAACTAACTATGGCTACACCTTC. Translation gives CASTLRHKTRTNYGYTF.

In its sample, this clonotype was seen many times. This chain joins TRBV29-1 and TRBJ2-1, with D possibly TRBD2 on 5 matching bases. Germline lookup yields CDR1 SQVTM and CDR2 ANQGSEA. V was trimmed by 1 base and J by 8 bases, leaving 12 bases between them. CDR3 length equals 13 residues. The CDR3: CSVEAPGTHEQFF. Written as DNA, the CDR3 is TGCAGCGTTGAAGCTCCGGGAACCCATGAGCAGTTCTTC.

V usage is TRBV7-8 and J usage is TRBJ2-7; no firm D call. The length of the CDR3 is 15 residues. V shed 4 bases and J shed 1 base, with 14 bases lying between them. Looked up from germline, CDR1 is SGHVS and CDR2 is FQNEAQ. CDR3 in DNA: TGTGCCAGCAGCTCCTTCCCCCGACATTCCTACGAGCAGTACTTC. As protein: CASSSFPRHSYEQYF.